This TCR beta chain was recovered during a study of cytomegalovirus exposure and HLA in healthy donors. Study-wide results and limits: In a later analysis, TCR beta V- and J-gene trimming showed a link to a missense DCLRE1C variant.

V was clipped by 3 bases and J by 4 bases, with 12 bases between them. This CDR3 comprises 14 residues. The germline CDR1 and CDR2 sequences are KGHSH and LQKENI. PCR was performed using 60 Vbeta and 13 Jbeta primers. Profiling relied on immunoSEQ multiplex PCR, and the TCRdb table lists in-frame clones only, not all of them. This table holds 90,000 to 120,000 clones, 60% to 80% found once. This clone appeared a few times. Its cognate antigen is unknown. The chain couples TRBV18 to TRBJ1-2; possibly TRBD1 for D (5 bases). Material for sequencing was PBMCs. This receptor was taken from a man aged 50 to 60 in good health and CMV-seropositive. In DNA form, the CDR3 reads TGTGCCAGCTCACCGGGGGAGGCCACCTATGGCTACACCTTC. This encodes CASSPGEATYGYTF.